The 8 T cell receptor beta chains given below trace back to one sample, sequenced in a study of CD8+ T cells in alopecia areata. RNA was isolated and reverse transcribed to cDNA, the sequencing template. Some clones are missing from TCRdb's copy, which holds only in-frame ones; the method was immunoSEQ multiplex PCR. The sample carries about 200,000 clones, around 60% recorded once. The sample's treatment: oral pan-JAK inhibitor, 5-10 mg twice daily. The sequenced sample was CD4+ T cells sorted from blood, obtained between weeks 49 and 50, from a patient treated with tofacitinib. The receptors originated from a human donor with alopecia areata.

The rearrangement joins TRBV2 to TRBJ2-7; TRBD1 matches 7 bases. Germline V CDR1 and CDR2: SNHLY, FYNNEI. J gave up 1 base and V 6 bases, and 15 bases lay outside the gene matches. This CDR3 comprises 17 residues. CDR3 in amino acids: CASRSVLRGKRSYEQYF. The CDR3 DNA reads TGTGCCAGCAGAAGCGTACTCAGGGGGAAAAGGTCCTACGAGCAGTACTTC.

Comment on this clone: One end of the junction fails to match germline, which may point to a read error. Written as DNA, the CDR3 is TGTGCCTGGAGTCGGCAGGGGGCCCGTAATACACCCCTCCACTTT. Protein sequence: CAWSRQGARNTPLHF. The chain uses TRBV30 and TRBJ1-6; 8 bases line up with TRBD1. This CDR3 region has 15 residues. The germline CDR1 and CDR2 sequences are GTSNPN and SVGIG (reference sequence).

Details on this clone: At one end the junction does not follow the germline gene, possibly because of a read error. The V and J genes are TRBV7-2 and TRBJ2-1; D not certain. Germline-derived CDR1 and CDR2 are SGHTA and FQGNSA. The CDR3 consists of 15 residues. The CDR3 is CASSQEVSSYNEQFF. CDR3 DNA sequence: TGCGCCAGCAGCCAAGAAGTAAGCTCCTACAATGAGCAGTTCTTC.

As to this clone: The sample holds other DNA sequences that translate to the same CDR3. This sequence joins TRBV5-1 and TRBJ2-6; the D is unclear. Trimming pared 3 bases from V and 0 bases from J, leaving 1 base between. Germline V gives CDR1 SGHRS, CDR2 YFSETQ. This CDR3 is built from 13 residues. The CDR3 sequence: CASSYSGANVLTF. The CDR3 DNA is TGCGCCAGCAGCTACTCTGGGGCCAACGTCCTGACTTTC.

The chain has TRBV30 and TRBJ2-1, with 8 bases aligning to TRBD1. J was trimmed by 5 bases and V by 3 bases; bases with no gene match: 9. The germline V gene has CDR1 GTSNPN and CDR2 SVGIG (reference sequence). This CDR3 spans 15 amino acids. The CDR3 sequence: CAWSRVTGVNNEQFF. In DNA, the CDR3 is TGTGCCTGGAGCCGAGTGACAGGGGTAAACAATGAGCAGTTCTTC.

The CDR3 DNA follows: TGCAGCGTTGAAGACCCGACAGCGGATAGTGGCTACACCTTC. It yields the protein CSVEDPTADSGYTF. This chain links TRBV29-1 with TRBJ1-2; TRBD1 is a possible D gene (5 bases). Germline CDR1 SQVTM, CDR2 ANQGSEA. CDR3 length equals 14 residues. V was trimmed by 0 bases and J by 7 bases, leaving 15 bases between them.

This clone was seen a handful of times. The chain joins TRBV5-1 to TRBJ2-1; D is possibly TRBD1 (7 bases). The CDR3 loop spans 15 amino acids. Germline V gene sequence: CDR1 SGHRS, CDR2 YFSETQ. V was pared by 4 bases and J by 2 bases, with 13 bases between. CDR3 nucleotide sequence: TGCGCCAGCAGCGCTGGAGGGGGCGCCTACAATGAGCAGTTCTTC. Encoded protein: CASSAGGGAYNEQFF.

This clone was seen only once. The chain employs TRBV5-4 and TRBJ2-3; tentatively, D is TRBD1 (6 bases). The germline V gene has CDR1 SGHNT and CDR2 YYREEE (reference sequence). The CDR3 sequence is 16 residues long. V lost 4 bases to trimming and J lost 0 bases, with 15 bases between them. The CDR3 region has the DNA TGTGCCAGCAGCCAGCGACAGGACCGAAGCACAGATACGCAGTATTTT. It translates to CASSQRQDRSTDTQYF.